This record covers a single T cell receptor (beta chain). The entry originates in a study of control samples from healthy donors and cancer patients. Assay used: immunoSEQ multiplex PCR; TCRdb lists only in-frame clones, some missing. The table lists tens of thousands of clones, roughly 83% of them singletons, with 30% to 40% in the top ten. CDR3 length equals 14 residues. With 5 bases clipped from V and 5 bases from J, the junction kept 6 bases outside the gene matches. Germline V CDR1 and CDR2: SEHNR, FQNEAQ (reference sequence). This chain uses TRBV7-9 with TRBJ2-5, with 9 positions matching TRBD1. The clonotype comes from an older man with lung cancer. Sequences were obtained from PBMCs. The CDR3, as DNA: TGTGCCAGCAGCCGGACAGGGGTCGGCGAGACCCAGTACTTC. Its translation is CASSRTGVGETQYF.